The text below deals with one T cell receptor beta chain. The sample originates from a study of blood T cell repertoires in COVID-19. Study-level background: The United States, Italy and Spain provided the acute and convalescent COVID-19 samples.

Trimming removed 5 bases at V and 5 bases at J, with 15 bases between. CDR3 length: 14 residues. Germline V gene lookup returns CDR1 SGHTA and CDR2 FQGTGA. Profiled with immunoSEQ multiplex PCR; TCRdb holds only in-frame clones, not every one. The table includes 160,000 or so clones, around 83% detected once. The source of this sequence is a human donor in a cohort sampled during active COVID-19. Sequences were obtained from peripheral blood. The chain employs TRBV7-3 and TRBJ1-1; D not certain. CDR3: CASSQFREATEAFF. As DNA, the CDR3 is TGTGCCAGCAGCCAATTCAGAGAAGCGACTGAAGCTTTCTTT.